This is a list of T cell receptor beta chains from one sample in a study of Graves' ophthalmopathy and Graves' hyperthyroidism. TCRdb re-called the multiplex PCR reads through MiXCR, storing one row per CDR3 protein. The sample records about 1.1 million distinct CDR3 sequences, about 40% being singletons. The sequenced sample was peripheral blood or thyroid tissue (not recorded which). The receptors shown here come from an adult man with Graves' hyperthyroidism. Each CDR3 is given with its conserved first and last residue. D genes are given only for firm matches. Clone size is not always given. Where it is, it says once, few, many or a class for expanded clones.

-	TRBV12-3/TRBV12-4	TRBJ2-7	few	CASSNQDYRFYEQYF	TGTGCCAGCAGCAACCAGGACTACCGATTCTACGAGCAGTACTTC
TRBD2	TRBV7-2	TRBJ2-7	-	CASRLAGDSYEQYF	TGTGCCAGCAGATTAGCGGGGGACTCCTACGAGCAGTACTTC
-	TRBV11-2	TRBJ1-1	many	CASSFPRGEILPNTEAFF	TGTGCCAGCAGCTTTCCCAGGGGCGAAATCCTACCAAACACTGAAGCTTTCTTT
TRBD1	TRBV20-1	TRBJ1-4	-	CSARPGTGGTNEKLFF	TGCAGTGCTAGACCGGGGACAGGGGGGACTAATGAAAAACTGTTTTTT
TRBD1	TRBV3-1	TRBJ1-4	-	CASSPTLGQKNEKLFF	TGTGCCAGCAGCCCGACGCTGGGACAGAAGAATGAAAAACTGTTTTTT
-	TRBV10-3	TRBJ2-7	many	CAISDHYEQYF	TGTGCCATCAGCGATCACTACGAGCAGTACTTC
TRBD1	TRBV20-1	TRBJ1-2	few	CSASGQGGNYGYTF	TGCAGTGCTAGTGGTCAGGGGGGTAACTATGGCTACACCTTC
TRBD2	TRBV10-3	TRBJ2-7	many	CAISEPSGRGDEQYF	TGTGCCATCAGTGAGCCGAGCGGGAGAGGAGACGAGCAGTACTTC
-	TRBV5-4	TRBJ2-7	-	CASSLLASEQYF	TGTGCCAGCAGTCTTCTAGCTTCCGAGCAGTACTTC
-	TRBV24-1	TRBJ2-5	many	CATSDETDLGQETQYF	TGTGCCACCAGTGATGAGACCGACCTGGGACAAGAGACCCAGTACTTC
TRBD2	TRBV2	TRBJ2-5	-	CASRLAGGPLLQTQYF	TGTGCCAGCAGGCTAGCGGGAGGGCCCCTCCTCCAGACCCAGTACTTC
-	TRBV25-1	TRBJ2-7	-	CASSETGRPYEQYF	TGTGCCAGCAGTGAAACAGGGAGGCCCTACGAGCAGTACTTC
TRBD2	TRBV29-1	TRBJ2-5	many	CSVAASSGLVVETQYF	TGCAGCGTTGCTGCCTCCTCGGGACTAGTAGTTGAGACCCAGTACTTC
TRBD1	TRBV5-1	TRBJ1-4	once	CASSLGRSGAGGVTEKLFF	TGCGCCAGCAGCTTGGGGCGGAGCGGGGCAGGGGGCGTAACGGAAAAACTGTTTTTT
-	TRBV6-5	TRBJ2-7	-	CASSYLDNFEQYF	TGTGCCAGCAGTTACCTGGACAACTTCGAGCAGTACTTC
TRBD1	TRBV7-3	TRBJ1-2	many	CASSPGGGVMGGYTF	TGTGCCAGCAGCCCAGGGGGGGGCGTAATGGGTGGCTACACCTTC
TRBD2	TRBV5-6	TRBJ2-7	few	CASSLGLAEIFYEQYF	TGTGCCAGCAGCTTGGGACTAGCGGAGATTTTCTACGAGCAGTACTTC